Reported below is one T cell receptor (beta chain). The data are from a study of blood T cell repertoires in COVID-19. TCRdb keeps only in-frame clones here, not all; method: immunoSEQ multiplex PCR. The sample holds tens of thousands of clones; approximately 90% are singletons and the top ten take roughly 10%. Trimming at V came to 4 bases and at J to 5 bases, leaving 9 bases not matched to a gene. This CDR3 contains 14 residues. Germline values: CDR1 SGHDT, CDR2 YYEEEE. This clonotype was sampled from a human donor in a cohort sampled during active COVID-19. The V gene is TRBV5-6, the J gene TRBJ2-7; 7 bases align to TRBD1. The source material was peripheral blood. CDR3 DNA sequence: TGTGCCAGCAGCAAACAACAGGGGTCCCACGAGCAGTACTTC. As protein: CASSKQQGSHEQYF.